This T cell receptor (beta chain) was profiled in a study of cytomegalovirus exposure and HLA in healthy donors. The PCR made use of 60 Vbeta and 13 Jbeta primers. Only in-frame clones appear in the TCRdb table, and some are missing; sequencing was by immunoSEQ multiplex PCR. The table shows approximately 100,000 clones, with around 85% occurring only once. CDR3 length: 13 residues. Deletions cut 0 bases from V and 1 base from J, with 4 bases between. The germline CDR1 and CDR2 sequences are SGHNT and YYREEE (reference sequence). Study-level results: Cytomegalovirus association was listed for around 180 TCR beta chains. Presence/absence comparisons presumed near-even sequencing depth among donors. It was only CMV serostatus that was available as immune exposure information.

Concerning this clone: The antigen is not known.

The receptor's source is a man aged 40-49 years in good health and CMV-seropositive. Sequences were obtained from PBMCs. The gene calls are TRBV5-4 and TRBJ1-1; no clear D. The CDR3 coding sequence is TGTGCCAGCAGCTTGGACAGGAACACTGAAGCTTTCTTT. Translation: CASSLDRNTEAFF.